This note documents a single T cell receptor (beta chain) sequence. The antigen remains undetermined. The germline V gene encodes CDR1 ENHRY and CDR2 SYGVKD. The CDR3 sequence is 14 residues long. The V end lost 4 bases, the J end lost 3 bases, and 13 bases lay between the germline ends. The data stem from a study of cytomegalovirus exposure and HLA in healthy donors. Primers: 60 Vbeta forward and 13 Jbeta reverse. Per the original data handling: The count from a later analysis was 79 million or so unique TCR beta chains, 9.5 million to 13 million of them shared. Sequencing used immunoSEQ multiplex PCR; TCRdb keeps in-frame clones, though not all of them. The V and J calls and clone size were taken over from that table, and D and trimming were inferred from the DNA. Of under 150,000 clones in the sample, around 82% were seen once. Findings and caveats of the study: Specific recognition of CMV antigens was confirmed in vitro for a few chains (all CMV-associated). There were under 200 TCR beta chains listed as cytomegalovirus-associated. Per a prior analysis, the majority of TCR beta V segments were productive roughly 90% or roughly 30% of the time.

The sequenced sample consisted of PBMCs. This chain uses TRBV10-3 with TRBJ2-7, with D perhaps matching TRBD2 (5 bases). This clonotype was obtained from a male donor in good health and CMV-seropositive. The DNA of the CDR3 is TGTGCCATCAGTGTAATCCCTAGCCACTACGAGCAGTACTTC. Amino acids: CAISVIPSHYEQYF.